Below, 7 T cell receptor beta chains from the same sample are listed, as sequenced in a study of T cells expressing NK-cell markers. TCRdb re-called the 5' RACE reads and catalogs CDR3 proteins one per entry, DNA excluded. In all, the sample yields some 120,000 distinct CDR3 sequences. The specimen sequenced was blood T cells: a sorted CD56 or NKG2C T cell subset, CD4+ or CD8+ T cells, or bulk PBMC T cells (not recorded which). These receptors all come from a woman between 18 and 75 years old in good health.

The chain joins TRBV6-2 or TRBV6-3 to TRBJ1-2; absent DNA, TCRdb's TRBD1 call cannot be checked. From germline, CDR1 is MNHEY and CDR2 SVGEGT. The CDR3 totals 13 residues. The CDR3 is CASRTGGGYGYTF.

V and J are TRBV7-6 and TRBJ2-2. CDR1 is SGHVS, CDR2 FNYEAQ, per germline. This CDR3 is built from 13 residues. The CDR3 region is CASSLPGTGELFF. Full variable domain (outside the CDR3, taken from reference TRBV7-6 and TRBJ2-2): GAGVSQSPRYKVTKRGQDVALRCDPISGHVSLYWYRQALGQGPEFLTYFNYEAQQDKSGLPNDRFSAERPEGSISTLTIQRTEQRDSAMYRCASSLPGTGELFFGEGSRLTVL.

V and J are TRBV11-2 and TRBJ2-4; with no DNA, the TCRdb D assignment of TRBD1 cannot be verified. Looked up from germline, CDR1 is SGHAT and CDR2 is FQNNGV. There are 15 residues in the CDR3. The CDR3 is CASTLSRTSGWIQYF.

The V gene is TRBV9, the J gene TRBJ1-1. The germline V gene encodes CDR1 SGDLS and CDR2 YYNGEE. The CDR3 runs to 14 residues. The CDR3 spells CASSPRTENTEAFF.

The gene calls are TRBV28 and TRBJ2-7; the D call from TCRdb, TRBD2, cannot be confirmed without DNA. This CDR3 comprises 16 residues. CDR1 MDHEN and CDR2 SYDVKM come from the germline V gene. This chain's CDR3 is CASSLGLGLLSYEQYF.

V gene TRBV12-3 or TRBV12-4 combines with J gene TRBJ2-1; checking the TCRdb D call of TRBD1 is not possible without DNA. The CDR3 covers 14 residues. The CDR3 region is CASSLWGAVNEQFF.

This clonotype registers medium-sized (0.01 to 0.1%) by frequency. V usage is TRBV10-3 and J usage is TRBJ2-2; TCRdb designates TRBD1, a call that cannot be tested without DNA. The CDR3 covers 16 residues. CDR1 and CDR2 (germline): ENHRY, SYGVKD. CDR3 protein: CAISEFTGGDTGELFF.